This is a list of T cell receptor beta chains from one sample in a study of blood T cell repertoires in COVID-19. The protocol was immunoSEQ multiplex PCR, while the TCRdb copy is restricted to in-frame clones and leaves out a portion. The table lists tens of thousands of clones, roughly 86% of them singletons, with over 20% in the top ten. The source material was peripheral blood. The receptor source for this set is a woman of 80 years or more in a cohort sampled during active or convalescent COVID-19. Both conserved end residues are part of each CDR3. The D gene is left open where the match is weak. The size of a clone is reported for some rows only, either as once, few or many, or as a class for expanded clones.

cdr3_nt cdr3_aa j_call v_call d_call clone_size
TGTGCCAGTAGTAGAGGACAGGTGAATGGCTACACCTTC CASSRGQVNGYTF TRBJ1-2 TRBV19 TRBD1 .
TGCGCCAGCAGCCAACTAGCTATGAACACCGGGGAGCTGTTTTTT CASSQLAMNTGELFF TRBJ2-2 TRBV5-1 . .
TGTGCCAGCAGCCAAGAGAGACTAGCGGGAGTCGGGGCCGGGGAGCTGTTTTTT CASSQERLAGVGAGELFF TRBJ2-2 TRBV3-1/TRBV3-2 TRBD2 .
TGTGCCAGCAGCTTGCAGGACTCCTACAATGAGCAGTTCTTC CASSLQDSYNEQFF TRBJ2-1 TRBV7-3 . .
TGTGCCAGCTCACGCTACAGGGGTGGGCAAGAGACCCAGTACTTC CASSRYRGGQETQYF TRBJ2-5 TRBV18 TRBD1 once
TGTGCCAGCAGTAGCTCCAGGGAATGGGGTGGCTACACCTTC CASSSSREWGGYTF TRBJ1-2 TRBV25-1 . .
TGTGCCAGCAGTTACGAGGGGGCTGGCTACACCTTC CASSYEGAGYTF TRBJ1-2 TRBV6-6 TRBD1 .
TGTGCCAGCAGCTTAGTTGAGCAGGGTAACTACGAGCAGTACTTC CASSLVEQGNYEQYF TRBJ2-7 TRBV7-9 . .
TGCGCCAGCAGCACGGGGCCAGGGGCGAACTATGGCTACACCTTC CASSTGPGANYGYTF TRBJ1-2 TRBV5-1 . .
TGTGCCAGTAGATTGACTTCTAACTATGGCTACACCTTC CASRLTSNYGYTF TRBJ1-2 TRBV19 . .
TGTGCCAGCAGTGAACTAGGGGTGGCTGGAAACACCATATATTTT CASSELGVAGNTIYF TRBJ1-3 TRBV2 . .
TGCGCCAGCAGCCAAGTCGGGATGAACACTGAAGCTTTCTTT CASSQVGMNTEAFF TRBJ1-1 TRBV4-1 . .
TGTGCCAGCAGCTTGGGGGACAGGGCCTACAATGAGCAGTTCTTC CASSLGDRAYNEQFF TRBJ2-1 TRBV5-6 TRBD1 few
TGTGCCAGCAGTCCATTAGCGGGAGCGGGGAGCACAGATACGCAGTATTTT CASSPLAGAGSTDTQYF TRBJ2-3 TRBV3-1/TRBV3-2 TRBD2 .
TGTGCCAGCAGTGAAGCGCCCACCCCAGGGCGAAGAAACTATGGCTACACCTTC CASSEAPTPGRRNYGYTF TRBJ1-2 TRBV2 . .
TGTGCCACCGCGGGAGGCACCGAGACCCAGTACTTC CATAGGTETQYF TRBJ2-5 TRBV24-1 TRBD2 .
TGTGCCAGCAGTGGCCGGACTAGCGGGAGCGGTGTGGAGACCCAGTACTTC CASSGRTSGSGVETQYF TRBJ2-5 TRBV6-1 TRBD2 .
TGTGCCACCAGTGACCCAACAGGAACAGATACGCAGTATTTT CATSDPTGTDTQYF TRBJ2-3 TRBV24-1 . .
TGTGCCAGCAGCCCGACAGGGCTCACTGAAGCTTTCTTT CASSPTGLTEAFF TRBJ1-1 TRBV7-2 TRBD1 .
TGTGCCAGCAGCAAGGCTAGCGGAACCTACAATGAGCAGTTCTTC CASSKASGTYNEQFF TRBJ2-1 TRBV5-5 TRBD2 .
TGTGCCAGCAGCTTAGGTCGGGAGACTGAAGCTTTCTTT CASSLGRETEAFF TRBJ1-1 TRBV7-3 . .
TGTGCCAGTAGTATCACCGGGACAGGGGGATATGGCTACACCTTC CASSITGTGGYGYTF TRBJ1-2 TRBV19 TRBD1 .
TGTGCCAGCAGCAAAGCTCCCTGGGGGGAGGGGTATGGCTACACCTTC CASSKAPWGEGYGYTF TRBJ1-2 TRBV21-1 . once
TGTGCCAGCAGCCCGAACAGGGGCCCGAGGGAGACCCAGTACTTC CASSPNRGPRETQYF TRBJ2-5 TRBV7-3 TRBD1 .
TGTGCCAGCAGCTTAGCAACTGGACTAGCGGGGCCAGATACGCAGTATTTT CASSLATGLAGPDTQYF TRBJ2-3 TRBV7-2 TRBD2 .
TGTGCCAGCAGATACCTCCAGGACAGGGGGCCGCACGAGCAGTACTTC CASRYLQDRGPHEQYF TRBJ2-7 TRBV21-1 . once
TGTGCCAGCAGCTTCGCAAGTGCGGTCCAGTACTTC CASSFASAVQYF TRBJ2-5 TRBV5-4 . .
TGTGCCAGCAGCTTAAGGAGGGGTCGTGGCTACACCTTC CASSLRRGRGYTF TRBJ1-2 TRBV11-2 . once
TGTGCCAGCTCACCCAGGACAGATAACACTGAAGCTTTCTTT CASSPRTDNTEAFF TRBJ1-1 TRBV18 . .
TGTGCCAGCAGCGAGGGGACAGGGGGCTTTTCACCCCTCCACTTT CASSEGTGGFSPLHF TRBJ1-6 TRBV5-6 TRBD1 few
TGCGCCAGCAGCCCAGGATCACCCTGGGACAGGGGGCAGAGAACTAATGAAAAACTGTTTTTT CASSPGSPWDRGQRTNEKLFF TRBJ1-4 TRBV5-1 TRBD1 few
TGTGCCAGCAGCCCCTGGACAGGGGCCTCGGATAAAGCTTTCTTT CASSPWTGASDKAFF TRBJ1-1 TRBV5-6 TRBD1 .